This TCR beta chain emerged from a study of blood T cell repertoires in COVID-19. Study information: The samples span acute and convalescent COVID-19 from the United States, Italy and Spain. T cells, B-cell-depleted T cells, or PBMCs provided the cDNA or gDNA that served as material.

Germline V lookup: CDR1 MNHEY, CDR2 SVGEGT. The J segment lost 4 bases and the V segment lost 1 base, leaving 8 bases of the junction unmatched. This CDR3 comprises 16 residues. Original methodology: Amplifying reference gene primers gave estimates of nucleated cell counts. The data were produced by immunoSEQ multiplex PCR, yet TCRdb's version contains in-frame clones alone and is incomplete. V and J calls and clone size follow that table, whereas D and trimming were derived from the DNA. Of 35,000 to 55,000 clones detected, roughly 85% appear once; the ten largest clones hold around 4.4%. The material sequenced was peripheral blood. The receptor was derived from a woman between 65 and 79 years old with acute or convalescent COVID-19. This chain joins TRBV6-2 or TRBV6-3 and TRBJ2-5; 8 positions agree with TRBD1. This chain's CDR3 is CASSYFGQGPRETQYF. In DNA, the CDR3 is TGTGCCAGCAGTTACTTCGGACAGGGCCCCCGAGAGACCCAGTACTTC.